This T cell receptor beta chain was identified during a study of OX40 agonist ivuxolimab in advanced cancers. Across the study: Patients' therapy was ivuxolimab, an antibody that acts as an agonist of OX40 (CD134).

Germline V gene lookup returns CDR1 SGHTA and CDR2 FQGNSA. Trimming took 2 bases from V and 5 from J, leaving 12 bases between them. CDR3 length: 14 amino acids. Sequencing was performed with immunoSEQ multiplex PCR; in TCRdb, only in-frame clones are kept and a portion is missing. Counted here are roughly 77,000 clones, roughly 89% occurring once; the ten biggest clones make up about 0.7%. Blood sampling was done at baseline, cycle 4 day 1, and cycle 7 day 1. The specimen was CD4+ or CD8+ T cells sorted from blood, collected in a trial of the OX40 agonist ivuxolimab. This receptor was taken from an adult with an advanced solid tumor such as melanoma, head and neck, liver or kidney cancer. The genes are TRBV7-2 and TRBJ2-5; D possibly corresponds to TRBD2 (5 bases). CDR3 DNA sequence: TGTGCCAGCAGCTTATCCTCTAGCAGGGAGACCCAGTACTTC. Amino acid sequence: CASSLSSSRETQYF.